This TCR beta chain was obtained from a study of T cells in Graves' hyperthyroidism and ophthalmopathy. Broader study findings: Ophthalmopathy was model-predicted a median 6.5 months pre-onset.

The CDR3 runs to 12 residues. The germline gives CDR1 SGHDN, CDR2 FVKESK. V lost 3 bases and J 5 bases, leaving 7 bases between the germline ends. RNA transcripts were the template for amplifying TCR beta CDR3 regions. When the TCR CDR3 underwent first-round RT-PCR, the HTBI primer set was used. Each CDR3 protein gets one entry after TCRdb re-called the multiplex PCR reads with MiXCR. The sample consists of 300,000 to 400,000 distinct CDR3 sequences, about a fifth of them appearing once. Ophthalmopathy cases scored 3 or more on the Clinical Activity Score and 4 or more on NOSPECS grade, with duration below 3 months. In its sample, this clonotype was seen a few times. The target antigen is unknown.

The gene calls are TRBV14 and TRBJ2-5; no firm D call. This TCR was sampled from a young man with Graves' ophthalmopathy. Sequencing used blood. In nucleotides, the CDR3 is TGTGCCAGCAGCCAGAATCGGGAGACCCAGTACTTC. Amino acid sequence: CASSQNRETQYF.